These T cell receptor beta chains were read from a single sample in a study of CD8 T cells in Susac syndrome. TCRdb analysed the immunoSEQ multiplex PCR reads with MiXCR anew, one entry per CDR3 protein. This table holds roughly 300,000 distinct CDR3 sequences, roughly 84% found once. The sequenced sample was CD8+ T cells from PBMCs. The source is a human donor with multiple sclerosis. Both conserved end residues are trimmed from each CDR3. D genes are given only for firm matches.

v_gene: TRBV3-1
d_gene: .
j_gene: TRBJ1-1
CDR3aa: ASSDSLNTEAF

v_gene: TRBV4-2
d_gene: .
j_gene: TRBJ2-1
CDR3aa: ASFGGTIHNEQF

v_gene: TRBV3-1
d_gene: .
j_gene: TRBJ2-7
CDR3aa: ASSQYKGLTYEQY

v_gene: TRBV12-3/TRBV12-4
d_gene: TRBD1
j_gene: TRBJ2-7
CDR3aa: ASSPRDRALYEQY

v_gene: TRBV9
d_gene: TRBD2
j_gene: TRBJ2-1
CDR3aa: ASSPGGGVADNEQF

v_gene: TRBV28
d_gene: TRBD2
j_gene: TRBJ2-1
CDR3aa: ASSLLAGAEF

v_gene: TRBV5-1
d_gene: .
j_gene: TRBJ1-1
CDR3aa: ASSPTGPIEAF

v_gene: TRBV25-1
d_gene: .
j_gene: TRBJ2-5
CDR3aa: ASSELGGIAETQY

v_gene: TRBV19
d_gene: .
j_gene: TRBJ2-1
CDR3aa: ASNFGGAWNEQF

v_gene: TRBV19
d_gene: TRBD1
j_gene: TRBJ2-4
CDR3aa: ASSIRTGEAKNIQY

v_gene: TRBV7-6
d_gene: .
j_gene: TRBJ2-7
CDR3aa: ASSASRDGTYEQY

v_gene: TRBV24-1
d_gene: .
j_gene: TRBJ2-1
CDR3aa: ATSDSLAKSYNEQF

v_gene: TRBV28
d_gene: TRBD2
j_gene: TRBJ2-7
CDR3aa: ASRTSGRFYEQY

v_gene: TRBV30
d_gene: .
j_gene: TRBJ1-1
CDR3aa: AWSVPDRPNTEAF

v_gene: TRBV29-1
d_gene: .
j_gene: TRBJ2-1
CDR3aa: SVARGPHNEQF

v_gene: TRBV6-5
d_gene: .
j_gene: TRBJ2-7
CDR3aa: ASSYSISAEQY

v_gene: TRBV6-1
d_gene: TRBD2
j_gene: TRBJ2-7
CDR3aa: ASSERLAGERHEQY

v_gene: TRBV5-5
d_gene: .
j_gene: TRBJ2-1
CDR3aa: ASSLPRGIGRVSYNEQF

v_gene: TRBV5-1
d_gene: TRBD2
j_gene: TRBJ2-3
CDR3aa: ASSLASGGRVGMTQY

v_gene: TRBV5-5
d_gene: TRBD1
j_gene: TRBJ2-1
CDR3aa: ASSHRDRGFRRPNEQF

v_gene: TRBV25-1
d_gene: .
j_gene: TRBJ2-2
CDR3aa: ASWGGWALF

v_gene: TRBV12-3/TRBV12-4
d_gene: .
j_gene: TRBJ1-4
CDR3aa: ASSLAGTALEKLF

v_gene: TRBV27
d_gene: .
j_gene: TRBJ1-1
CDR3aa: ASRVMWNTEAF

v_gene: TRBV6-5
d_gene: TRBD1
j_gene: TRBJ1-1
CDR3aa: ASSASGTGRAEAF

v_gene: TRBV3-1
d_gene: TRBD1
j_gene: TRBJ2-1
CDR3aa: ASSRTGAPTYNEQF

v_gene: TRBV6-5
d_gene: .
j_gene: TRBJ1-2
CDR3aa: ASTLDYGYT

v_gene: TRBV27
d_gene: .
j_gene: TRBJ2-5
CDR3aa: ASSFLGQKETQY

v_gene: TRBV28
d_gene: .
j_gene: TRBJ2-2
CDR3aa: ASSSGPQRDTGELF

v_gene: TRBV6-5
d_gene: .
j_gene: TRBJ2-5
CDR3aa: ASSPTGILETQY

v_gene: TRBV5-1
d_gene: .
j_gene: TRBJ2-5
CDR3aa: ASSSGSVVSAQETQY

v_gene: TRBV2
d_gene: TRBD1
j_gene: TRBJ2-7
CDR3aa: AILKTGQAAYEQY

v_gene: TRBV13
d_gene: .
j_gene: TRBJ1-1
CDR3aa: ASSSRQDNTEAF

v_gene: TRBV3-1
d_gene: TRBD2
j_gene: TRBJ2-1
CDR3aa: ASEEAGEQF

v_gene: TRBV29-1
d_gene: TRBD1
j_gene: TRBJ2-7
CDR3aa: SVEVEQGAFYEQY

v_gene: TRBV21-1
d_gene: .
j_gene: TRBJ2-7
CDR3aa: ASSKGDRTSGLYEQY

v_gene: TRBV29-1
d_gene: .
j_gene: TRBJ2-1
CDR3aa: SVEGRSPYNEQF

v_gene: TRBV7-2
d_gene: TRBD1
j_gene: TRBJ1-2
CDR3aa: ASSFLVASGQRNYGYT

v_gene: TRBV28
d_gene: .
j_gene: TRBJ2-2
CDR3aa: ASSPPYRGELF

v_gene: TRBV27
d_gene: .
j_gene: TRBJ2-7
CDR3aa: ASSLTGQPTLYEQY

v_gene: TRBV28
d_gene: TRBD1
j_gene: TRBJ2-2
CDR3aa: ASSSRTGGRTGELF

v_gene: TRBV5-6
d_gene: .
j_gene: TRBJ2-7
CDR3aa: ASSSDRTSYEQY

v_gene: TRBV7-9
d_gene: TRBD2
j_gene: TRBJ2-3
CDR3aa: ASSLGGRGTDTQY

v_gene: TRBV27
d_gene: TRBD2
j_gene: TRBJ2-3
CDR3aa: ASSHRVGTSGGTDTQY

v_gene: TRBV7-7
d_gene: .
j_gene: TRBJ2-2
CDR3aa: ASSPRAGELF

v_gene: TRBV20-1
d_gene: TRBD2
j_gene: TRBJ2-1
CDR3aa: SARDSWEGRDEQF

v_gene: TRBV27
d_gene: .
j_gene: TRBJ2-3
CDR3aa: ASGLVTDTQY

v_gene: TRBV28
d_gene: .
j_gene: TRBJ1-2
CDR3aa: ASSLWITESYGYT

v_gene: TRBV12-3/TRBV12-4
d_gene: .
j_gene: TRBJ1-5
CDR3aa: ASSSGGGRGNQPQH

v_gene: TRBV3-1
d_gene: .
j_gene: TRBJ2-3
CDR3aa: ASSQDHTPRDTQY

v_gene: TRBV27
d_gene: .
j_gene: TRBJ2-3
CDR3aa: ASRQGLDTQY

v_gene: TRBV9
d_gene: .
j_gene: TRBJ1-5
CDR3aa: ASSAIRGGSNQPQH

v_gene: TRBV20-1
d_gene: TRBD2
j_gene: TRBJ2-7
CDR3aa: SDKLAGSEQY

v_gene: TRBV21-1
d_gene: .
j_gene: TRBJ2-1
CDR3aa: ASSKPKGFNEQF

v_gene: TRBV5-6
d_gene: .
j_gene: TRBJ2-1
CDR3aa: ASSPGGGNEQS